The clone carrying this TCR beta chain was observed many times. The antigen remains unidentified. This entry comes from a study of T-cell reconstitution after alpha-beta-depleted transplantation in children. Whole-study results and caveats: Approximately two months post-transplant, alpha-beta T cells reportedly originated from several hundred expanded graft clones. High day-60 TCRbeta diversity in some patients came from surviving recipient T cells and thymic progenitors. A year had passed since transplant, and T-cell counts and diversity by then came mostly from newly produced T cells.

The TCRbeta library was prepared with unique molecular identifiers. TCRdb processed the PCR reads anew with MiXCR; each CDR3 protein has one entry. The sample yields 200,000 to 250,000 distinct CDR3 sequences, about 11% seen once. Germline V gene sequence: CDR1 SGHTA, CDR2 FQGNSA. The CDR3 contains 14 residues. With V trimmed by 5 bases and J by 2 bases, 1 base remained unmatched. The TCR sequence derives from a child in the first two years of life with acute myeloid leukemia, due to receive a stem cell transplant. Sequencing used PBMCs, obtained before TCRalphabeta/CD19-depleted stem cell transplant. The chain couples TRBV7-2 to TRBJ1-2; 11 nucleotides agree with TRBD1. CDR3 sequence reads: CASSRDRGNYGYTF. DNA for the CDR3: TGTGCCAGCAGCCGGGACAGGGGGAACTATGGCTACACCTTC. The whole variable domain, remainder taken from reference TRBV7-2 and TRBJ1-2, is GAGVSQSPSNKVTEKGKDVELRCDPISGHTALYWYRQSLGQGLEFLIYFQGNSAPDKSGLPSDRFSAERTGGSVSTLTIQRTQQEDSAVYLCASSRDRGNYGYTFGSGTRLTVV.